This TCR beta chain was documented in a study of OX40 agonist ivuxolimab in advanced cancers. Per germline, CDR1 MGHRA and CDR2 YSYEKL. V was pared by 2 bases and J by 8 bases, with 7 bases of the junction left unmatched. This CDR3 is built from 15 residues. Sequencing was performed with immunoSEQ multiplex PCR; in TCRdb, only in-frame clones are kept and a portion is missing. The sample holds around 64,000 clones, approximately 88% seen once. The TCR was taken from an adult with an advanced solid tumor such as melanoma, head and neck, liver or kidney cancer. Sequencing used CD4+ or CD8+ T cells sorted from blood, obtained in a trial of the OX40 agonist ivuxolimab. The chain carries TRBV4-1 and TRBJ2-1; 9 positions match TRBD1. CDR3 coding DNA: TGCGCCAGCAGCCAAACAGGACAGGGGACGGATGAGCAGTTCTTC. Translation gives CASSQTGQGTDEQFF.